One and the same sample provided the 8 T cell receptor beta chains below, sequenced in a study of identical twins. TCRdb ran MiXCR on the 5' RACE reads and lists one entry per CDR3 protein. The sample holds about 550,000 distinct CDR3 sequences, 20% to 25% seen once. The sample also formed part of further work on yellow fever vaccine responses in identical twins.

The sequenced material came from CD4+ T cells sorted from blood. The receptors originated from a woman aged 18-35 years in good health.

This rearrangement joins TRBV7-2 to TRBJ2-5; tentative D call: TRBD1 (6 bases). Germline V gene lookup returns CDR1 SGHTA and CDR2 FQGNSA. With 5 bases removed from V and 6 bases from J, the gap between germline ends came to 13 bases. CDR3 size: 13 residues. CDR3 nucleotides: TGTGCCAGCAGCGAAACAGGGTGGAAGACCCAGTACTTC. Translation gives CASSETGWKTQYF.

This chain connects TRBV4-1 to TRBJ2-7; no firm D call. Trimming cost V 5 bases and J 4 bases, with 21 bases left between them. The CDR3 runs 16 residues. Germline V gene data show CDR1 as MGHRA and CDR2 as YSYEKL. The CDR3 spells CASSDDLGLVMYEQYF. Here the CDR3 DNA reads TGCGCCAGCAGCGATGACCTAGGCCTAGTCATGTACGAGCAGTACTTC.

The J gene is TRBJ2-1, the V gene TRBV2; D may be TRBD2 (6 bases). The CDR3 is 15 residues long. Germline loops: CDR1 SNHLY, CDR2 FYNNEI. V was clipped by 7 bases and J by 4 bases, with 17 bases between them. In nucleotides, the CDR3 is TGTGCCAGCAATTACCGGGACTTGGGATACAATGAGCAGTTCTTC. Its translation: CASNYRDLGYNEQFF.

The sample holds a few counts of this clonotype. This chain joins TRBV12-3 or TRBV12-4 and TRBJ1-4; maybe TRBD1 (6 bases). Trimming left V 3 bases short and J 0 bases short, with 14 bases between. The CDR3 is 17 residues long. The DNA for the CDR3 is TGTGCCAGCAGTTTCAGGGGAGTCTTTGCAACTAATGAAAAACTGTTTTTT. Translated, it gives CASSFRGVFATNEKLFF.

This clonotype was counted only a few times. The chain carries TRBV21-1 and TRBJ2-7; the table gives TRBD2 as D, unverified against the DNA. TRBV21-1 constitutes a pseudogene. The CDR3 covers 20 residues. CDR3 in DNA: TGTGCCAGCAGCAAAGGGAAGGGAGGACTAGCGGACACCCTTTCCTACGAGCAGTACTTC. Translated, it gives CASSKGKGGLADTLSYEQYF.

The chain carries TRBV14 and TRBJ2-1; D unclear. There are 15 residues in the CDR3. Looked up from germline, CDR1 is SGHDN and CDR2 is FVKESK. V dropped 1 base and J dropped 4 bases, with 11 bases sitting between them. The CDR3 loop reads CASSQGQRTYNEQFF. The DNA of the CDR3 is TGTGCCAGCAGCCAAGGGCAGCGTACATACAATGAGCAGTTCTTC.

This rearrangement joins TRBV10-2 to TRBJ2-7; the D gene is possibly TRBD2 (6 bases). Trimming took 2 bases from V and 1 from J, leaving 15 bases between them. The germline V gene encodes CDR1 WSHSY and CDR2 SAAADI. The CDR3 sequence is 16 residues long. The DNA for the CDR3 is TGCGCCAGCAGTGAGATTGCCGGGAGCATATCCTACGAGCAGTACTTC. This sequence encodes CASSEIAGSISYEQYF.

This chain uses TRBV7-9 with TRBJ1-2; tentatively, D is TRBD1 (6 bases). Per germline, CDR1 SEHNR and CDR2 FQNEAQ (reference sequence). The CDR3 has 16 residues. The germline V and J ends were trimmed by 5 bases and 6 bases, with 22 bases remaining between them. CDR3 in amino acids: CASSAPRGGGLHGYTF. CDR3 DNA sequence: TGTGCCAGCAGCGCCCCGAGGGGGGGCGGGCTACATGGCTACACCTTC.